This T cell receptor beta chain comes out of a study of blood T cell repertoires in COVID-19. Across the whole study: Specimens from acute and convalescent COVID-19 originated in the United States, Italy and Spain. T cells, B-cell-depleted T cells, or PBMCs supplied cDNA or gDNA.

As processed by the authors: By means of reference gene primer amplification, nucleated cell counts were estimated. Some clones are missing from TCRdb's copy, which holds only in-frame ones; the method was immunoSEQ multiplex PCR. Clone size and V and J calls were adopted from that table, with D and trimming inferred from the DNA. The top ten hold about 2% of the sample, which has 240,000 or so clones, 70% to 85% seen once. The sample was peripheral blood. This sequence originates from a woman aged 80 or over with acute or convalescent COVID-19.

The DNA of the CDR3 is TGCGCCAGCAGCCAAGCCGGGGGAGGGGGCACCGGGGAGCTGTTTTTT. Translating it yields CASSQAGGGGTGELFF. This chain uses TRBV4-3 with TRBJ2-2; weak D call: TRBD2 (7 bases). This CDR3 has 16 residues. V was clipped by 1 base and J by 4 bases, with 13 bases between them. Per germline, CDR1 LGHNA and CDR2 YSLEER.